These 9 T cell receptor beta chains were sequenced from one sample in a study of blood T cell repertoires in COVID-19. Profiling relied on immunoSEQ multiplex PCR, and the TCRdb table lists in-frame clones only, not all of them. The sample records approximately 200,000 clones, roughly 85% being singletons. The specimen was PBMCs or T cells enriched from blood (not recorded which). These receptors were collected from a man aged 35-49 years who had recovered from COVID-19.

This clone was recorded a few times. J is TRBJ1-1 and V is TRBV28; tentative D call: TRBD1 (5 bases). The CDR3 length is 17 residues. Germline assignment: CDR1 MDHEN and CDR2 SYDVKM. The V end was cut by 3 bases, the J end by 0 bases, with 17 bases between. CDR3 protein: CASSFRGGGGMNTEAFF. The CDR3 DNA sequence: TGTGCCAGCAGTTTTAGGGGAGGTGGGGGGATGAACACTGAAGCTTTCTTT.

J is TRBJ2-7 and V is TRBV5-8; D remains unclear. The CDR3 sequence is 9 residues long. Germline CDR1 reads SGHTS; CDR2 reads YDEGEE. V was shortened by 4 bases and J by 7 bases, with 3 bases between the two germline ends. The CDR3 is CASSPEQYF. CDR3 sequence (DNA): TGTGCCAGCAGCCCAGAGCAGTACTTC.

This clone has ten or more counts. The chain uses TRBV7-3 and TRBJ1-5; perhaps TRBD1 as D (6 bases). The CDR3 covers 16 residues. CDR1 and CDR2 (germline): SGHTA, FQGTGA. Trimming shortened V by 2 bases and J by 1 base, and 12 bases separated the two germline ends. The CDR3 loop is CASSLQGFGSNQPQHF. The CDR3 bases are TGTGCCAGCAGCTTACAGGGGTTCGGCAGCAATCAGCCCCAGCATTTT.

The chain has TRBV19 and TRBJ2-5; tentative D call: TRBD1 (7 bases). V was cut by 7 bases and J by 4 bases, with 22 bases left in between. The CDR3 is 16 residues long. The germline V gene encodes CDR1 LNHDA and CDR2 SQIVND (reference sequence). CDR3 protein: CASKSEGATVSETQYF. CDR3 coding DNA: TGTGCCAGTAAATCGGAGGGGGCGACAGTGTCAGAGACCCAGTACTTC.

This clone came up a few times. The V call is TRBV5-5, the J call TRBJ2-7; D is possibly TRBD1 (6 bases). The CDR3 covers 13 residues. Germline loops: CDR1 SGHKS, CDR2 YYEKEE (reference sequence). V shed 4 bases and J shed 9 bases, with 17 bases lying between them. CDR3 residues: CASSPNRQAVQYF. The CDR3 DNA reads TGTGCCAGCAGCCCTAATCGACAGGCAGTGCAGTACTTC.

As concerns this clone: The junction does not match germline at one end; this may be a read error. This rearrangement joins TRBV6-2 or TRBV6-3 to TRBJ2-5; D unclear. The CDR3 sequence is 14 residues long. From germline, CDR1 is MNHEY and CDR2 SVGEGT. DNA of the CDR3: TGTGCCAGCAGTTACTCCCCAGCGCAAGCGACCCAGTACTTC. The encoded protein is CASSYSPAQATQYF.

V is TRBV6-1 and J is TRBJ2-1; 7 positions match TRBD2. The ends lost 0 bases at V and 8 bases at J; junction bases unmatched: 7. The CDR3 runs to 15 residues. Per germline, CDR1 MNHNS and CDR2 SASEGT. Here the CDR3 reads CASSEASGGFDEQFF. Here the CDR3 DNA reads TGTGCCAGCAGTGAAGCGTCGGGAGGTTTCGATGAGCAGTTCTTC.

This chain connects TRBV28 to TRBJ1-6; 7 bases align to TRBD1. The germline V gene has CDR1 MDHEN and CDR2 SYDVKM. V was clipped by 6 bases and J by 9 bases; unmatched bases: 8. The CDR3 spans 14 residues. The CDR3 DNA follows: TGTGCCAGCAGGATGACAGGGTCGGGTTCACCCCTCCACTTT. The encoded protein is CASRMTGSGSPLHF.

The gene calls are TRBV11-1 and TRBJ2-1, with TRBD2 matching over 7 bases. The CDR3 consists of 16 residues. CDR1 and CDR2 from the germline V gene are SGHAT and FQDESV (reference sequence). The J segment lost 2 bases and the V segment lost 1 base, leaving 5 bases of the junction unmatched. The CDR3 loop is CASSLDEAGAYNEQFF. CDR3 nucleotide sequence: TGTGCCAGCAGCTTAGATGAGGCGGGGGCCTACAATGAGCAGTTCTTC.